These T cell receptor beta chains were read from a single sample in a study of blood T cell repertoires in COVID-19. Here immunoSEQ multiplex PCR was the method, and the copy in TCRdb shows in-frame clones only, minus some. The sample gives roughly 55,000 clones, under 80% of which show up once; 9.7% is in the top ten. The sequencing input was peripheral blood. All receptors come from a human donor in a cohort sampled during active COVID-19. The CDR3 runs from the conserved cysteine through the conserved F or W. D genes are given only for firm matches. Rows give clone size only sometimes, using once, few, many, or a class for an expanded clone.

TRBV5-4	.	TRBJ1-5	once	CASSPTLGDNQPQHF	TGTGCCAGCAGCCCCACTCTGGGCGACAATCAGCCCCAGCATTTT
TRBV19	.	TRBJ2-2	.	CASSPTTFLGGELFF	TGTGCCAGTAGCCCGACGACTTTCCTCGGCGGGGAGCTGTTTTTT
TRBV29-1	.	TRBJ2-1	.	CSVEEGSWGGNEQFF	TGCAGCGTTGAAGAGGGTTCATGGGGAGGCAATGAGCAGTTCTTC
TRBV20-1	.	TRBJ2-7	.	CSASGYEQYF	TGCAGTGCTAGCGGCTACGAGCAGTACTTC
TRBV7-2	TRBD1	TRBJ2-3	.	CASSLRTGIADTQYF	TGTGCCAGCAGCTTAAGGACAGGGATCGCAGATACGCAGTATTTT
TRBV4-2	TRBD1	TRBJ1-2	.	CASSIRQGDTYGYTF	TGTGCCAGCAGTATTCGACAGGGCGACACCTATGGCTACACCTTC
TRBV30	.	TRBJ2-1	.	CAWSVGGVHEQFF	TGTGCCTGGAGTGTAGGGGGGGTCCATGAGCAGTTCTTC
TRBV6-6	.	TRBJ2-2	.	CASSYAEDTGELFF	TGTGCCAGCAGTTACGCGGAGGACACCGGGGAGCTGTTTTTT
TRBV27	TRBD1	TRBJ1-1	few	CASNTGGGKAFF	TGTGCCAGTAATACAGGGGGCGGGAAAGCTTTCTTT
TRBV19	.	TRBJ2-7	.	CASSHQSVPYEQYF	TGTGCCAGTAGCCACCAAAGCGTTCCCTACGAGCAGTACTTC
TRBV23-1	.	TRBJ1-4	.	CASSQLTGRDEKLFF	TGCGCCAGCAGTCAATTAACAGGGCGCGATGAAAAACTGTTTTTT
TRBV9	TRBD2	TRBJ2-3	.	CASSMAGEGDTQYF	TGTGCCAGCAGTATGGCGGGAGAGGGAGATACGCAGTATTTT
TRBV6-4	.	TRBJ2-3	.	CASSVLPSGTDTQYF	TGTGCCAGCAGTGTATTGCCTTCAGGCACAGATACGCAGTATTTT
TRBV5-4	.	TRBJ1-4	.	CARMRTRTTNEKLFF	TGTGCCAGGATGAGGACACGTACAACTAATGAAAAACTGTTTTTT
TRBV15	TRBD2	TRBJ2-3	.	CATSISGSLTDTQYF	TGTGCCACCAGCATAAGCGGGAGCCTCACAGATACGCAGTATTTT
TRBV18	TRBD1	TRBJ1-5	.	CASSQTGTGEQPQHF	TGTGCCAGCTCCCAAACCGGGACAGGAGAACAGCCCCAGCATTTT
TRBV4-3	.	TRBJ2-1	.	CASSQDFGQRRNEQFF	TGCGCCAGCAGCCAAGACTTCGGACAAAGACGCAATGAGCAGTTCTTC
TRBV7-2	.	TRBJ2-7	.	CASSSRQVGEQYF	TGTGCCAGCAGCTCCCGACAGGTAGGCGAGCAGTACTTC